Listed here are 27 T cell receptor beta chains from one sample, sequenced in a study of blood T cell repertoires in COVID-19. The repertoire was sequenced with immunoSEQ multiplex PCR; TCRdb's copy has only in-frame clones and lacks some. The table includes more than 150,000 clones, 85% to 95% detected once. The sample comprised peripheral blood. The receptors come from a man in his fifties or sixties with acute or convalescent COVID-19.

V and J are TRBV11-2 and TRBJ2-2; tentatively, D is TRBD1 (5 bases). Germline CDR1 SGHAT, CDR2 FQNNGV. The V end lost 2 bases, the J end lost 2 bases, and 9 bases lay between the germline ends. The CDR3 is made up of 15 amino acids. The CDR3 DNA reads as TGTGCCAGCAGCTTACAGGGTTTCAACACCGGGGAGCTGTTTTTT. Translating gives CASSLQGFNTGELFF.

This sequence joins TRBV7-9 and TRBJ2-3; 10 nucleotides line up with TRBD2. CDR1 and CDR2 (germline): SEHNR, FQNEAQ (reference sequence). V was clipped by 5 bases and J by 1 base; unmatched bases: 6. The CDR3 consists of 16 residues. The chain's CDR3 is CASSAGTSEGTDTQYF. CDR3 sequence (DNA): TGTGCCAGCAGCGCGGGGACTAGCGAGGGCACAGATACGCAGTATTTT.

This chain connects TRBV7-9 to TRBJ1-2; unclear D gene. V was clipped by 1 base and J by 2 bases, with 11 bases between them. The CDR3 spans 15 residues. Per germline, CDR1 SEHNR and CDR2 FQNEAQ (reference sequence). CDR3 protein: CASSLGGERNYGYTF. In DNA, the CDR3 is TGTGCCAGCAGCTTAGGCGGGGAGAGGAACTATGGCTACACCTTC.

J is TRBJ1-1 and V is TRBV6-1; no clear D gene. The germline gives CDR1 MNHNS, CDR2 SASEGT. The CDR3 is made up of 12 amino acids. V lost 1 base, J lost 6 bases, and 6 bases lay in between. The CDR3 coding sequence is TGTGCCAGCAGTGAAGAAGGAGCTGAAGCTTTCTTT. As protein: CASSEEGAEAFF.

The V gene is TRBV6-5, the J gene TRBJ1-6, with TRBD1 matching 10 bases. This CDR3 contains 15 residues. The J segment lost 7 bases and the V segment lost 5 bases, leaving 5 bases of the junction unmatched. CDR1 MNHEY and CDR2 SVGAGI come from the germline V gene. The CDR3 is CASSRGTGDNSPLHF. The DNA for the CDR3 is TGTGCCAGCAGTAGAGGGACAGGGGACAATTCACCCCTCCACTTT.

The chain links TRBV7-9 to TRBJ1-1, with D perhaps matching TRBD1 (6 bases). The V and J ends lost 5 bases and 5 bases respectively, with 12 bases between them. This CDR3 has 13 amino acids. Germline V gives CDR1 SEHNR, CDR2 FQNEAQ (reference sequence). The CDR3 nucleotides are TGTGCCAGCAGCAAAGATGGGACAACTGAAGCTTTCTTT. Protein product: CASSKDGTTEAFF.

The V gene is TRBV20-1, the J gene TRBJ1-5; D is unresolved. Germline values: CDR1 DFQATT, CDR2 SNEGSKA (reference sequence). Trimming removed 3 bases at V and 4 bases at J, with 7 bases between. The CDR3 has 12 residues. The CDR3 sequence is CSASTGNQPQHF. CDR3 sequence (DNA): TGCAGTGCTAGTACGGGGAATCAGCCCCAGCATTTT.

V usage is TRBV7-8 and J usage is TRBJ1-3; maybe TRBD1 (5 bases). V shed 1 base and J shed 0 bases, with 7 bases lying between them. The CDR3 extends over 15 amino acids. Germline CDR1 is SGHVS and CDR2 is FQNEAQ. CDR3 loop: CASSLGGGSGNTIYF. CDR3 DNA sequence: TGTGCCAGCAGCTTAGGCGGGGGCTCTGGAAACACCATATATTTT.

The rearrangement links TRBV19 to TRBJ1-1; no clear D. This CDR3 contains 14 residues. The V end was cut by 5 bases, the J end by 3 bases, with 13 bases between. Germline V gives CDR1 LNHDA, CDR2 SQIVND (reference sequence). The CDR3 DNA reads TGTGCCAGTAGTGACTACGGGAGGCACACTGAAGCTTTCTTT. Translation gives CASSDYGRHTEAFF.

V and J are TRBV20-1 and TRBJ2-7; possible D gene TRBD2, 6 bases. CDR1 and CDR2 from the germline V gene are DFQATT and SNEGSKA (reference sequence). Deletions cut 6 bases from V and 4 bases from J, with 10 bases between. The CDR3 contains 11 residues. In DNA, the CDR3 is TGCAGTGCCCGGGACTTTTACGAGCAGTACTTC. Its protein product is CSARDFYEQYF.

The chain links TRBV19 to TRBJ1-6; 8 nucleotides align to TRBD1. The CDR3 contains 14 residues. CDR1 LNHDA and CDR2 SQIVND come from the germline V gene (reference sequence). With 6 bases clipped from V and 3 bases from J, the junction kept 1 base outside the gene matches. The CDR3 loop reads CASRGTGYNSPLHF. In DNA, the CDR3 is TGTGCCAGTAGGGGGACAGGCTATAATTCACCCCTCCACTTT.

The chain carries TRBV3-1 (or the pseudogene TRBV3-2) and TRBJ1-1, with 12 bases matching TRBD1. Germline V gives CDR1 LGHDT, CDR2 YNNKEL (reference sequence). The CDR3 contains 14 residues. With 2 bases clipped from V and 8 bases from J, the junction kept 3 bases outside the gene matches. The CDR3 reads CASSQPGTGGEAFF. CDR3 bases: TGTGCCAGCAGCCAACCTGGGACAGGGGGCGAAGCTTTCTTT.

This chain links TRBV9 with TRBJ2-3, with D maybe TRBD2 (5 bases). This CDR3 has 17 amino acids. Germline V lookup: CDR1 SGDLS, CDR2 YYNGEE. The V end lost 4 bases, the J end lost 0 bases, and 18 bases lay between the germline ends. DNA of the CDR3: TGTGCCAGCAGCTCCCCCCTAGCATTCGCTAGCACAGATACGCAGTATTTT. It is translated as CASSSPLAFASTDTQYF.

The V and J genes are TRBV29-1 and TRBJ1-2; D is ambiguous. Germline V gene sequence: CDR1 SQVTM, CDR2 ANQGSEA. There are 11 residues in the CDR3. V gave up 5 bases and J gave up 5 bases, with 9 bases separating them. The chain's CDR3 is CSVPRRYGYTF. CDR3 nucleotides: TGCAGCGTTCCTCGGAGATATGGCTACACCTTC.

The chain joins TRBV9 to TRBJ2-1; a weak D match, TRBD1 (6 bases). V lost 0 bases, J lost 2 bases, and 9 bases lay in between. CDR3 length equals 15 residues. Germline CDR1 reads SGDLS; CDR2 reads YYNGEE. CDR3 residues: CASSVADRTYNEQFF. The CDR3 nucleotides read TGTGCCAGCAGCGTAGCGGACAGAACCTACAATGAGCAGTTCTTC.

This clone was seen a handful of times. The J gene is TRBJ1-2, the V gene TRBV7-9; D is perhaps TRBD1 (5 bases). CDR3 length: 16 amino acids. Germline values: CDR1 SEHNR, CDR2 FQNEAQ (reference sequence). V was shortened by 0 bases and J by 3 bases, with 14 bases between the two germline ends. DNA for the CDR3: TGTGCCAGCAGCTTAGCGCTTGAGTTACAGGACTATGGCTACACCTTC. Protein: CASSLALELQDYGYTF. Full variable domain (missing parts from reference TRBV7-9 and TRBJ1-2): DTGVSQNPRHKITKRGQNVTFRCDPISEHNRLYWYRQTLGQGPEFLTYFQNEAQLEKSRLLSDRFSAERPKGSFSTLEIQRTEQGDSAMYLCASSLALELQDYGYTFGSGTRLTVV.

The rearrangement joins TRBV4-1 to TRBJ2-2; TRBD2 matches at 16 bases. This CDR3 is built from 19 residues. Trimming at V came to 5 bases and at J to 4 bases, leaving 10 bases not matched to a gene. Germline V gene data show CDR1 as MGHRA and CDR2 as YSYEKL. CDR3 coding DNA: TGCGCCAGCAGCGTCCCGGGACTAGCGGGGGGGCCGGGCACCGGGGAGCTGTTTTTT. Protein: CASSVPGLAGGPGTGELFF.

Written as DNA, the CDR3 is TGTGCCTGGAGCCCAGGGATCGAAAAACTGTTTTTT. Encoded protein: CAWSPGIEKLFF. The chain uses TRBV30 and TRBJ1-4, with a possible D match to TRBD1 (5 bases). The ends were cut back, 3 bases at V and 8 bases at J, with 10 bases in the middle. The CDR3 is 12 residues long. Germline CDR1 is GTSNPN and CDR2 is SVGIG (reference sequence).

The DNA for the CDR3 is TGTGCCAGTAGTCCCCCCCGTGGCCAAAAAACGGGGGGCTACACCTTC. Translating gives CASSPPRGQKTGGYTF. The chain couples TRBV19 to TRBJ1-2; the D is unclear. Germline values: CDR1 LNHDA, CDR2 SQIVND (reference sequence). V lost 5 bases and J 8 bases, leaving 24 bases between the germline ends. The CDR3 totals 16 residues.

The chain employs TRBV19 and TRBJ1-4, with unresolved D. The CDR3 has 14 amino acids. Trimming pared 5 bases from V and 7 bases from J, leaving 14 bases between. Looked up from germline, CDR1 is LNHDA and CDR2 is SQIVND (reference sequence). The CDR3 nucleotides read TGTGCCAGTAGTCCGGATCTGGCGGGTGAAAAACTGTTTTTT. Translating it yields CASSPDLAGEKLFF.

V is TRBV9 and J is TRBJ2-1; TRBD2 aligns across 11 bases. Germline values: CDR1 SGDLS, CDR2 YYNGEE. The CDR3 runs to 15 residues. The V gene end was trimmed by 1 base and the J gene end by 3 bases; junction bases not matched to a gene: 0. The DNA for the CDR3 is TGTGCCAGCAGCGTAACTAGCGGGAGCTACAATGAGCAGTTCTTC. It specifies CASSVTSGSYNEQFF.

This clone has a handful of counts. The CDR3 sequence: CASSYSTGEAFF. Here the CDR3 DNA reads TGTGCCAGCAGTTACTCGACAGGTGAAGCTTTCTTT. This chain links TRBV6-5 with TRBJ1-1; D may be TRBD1 (6 bases). The CDR3 has 12 amino acids. V was pared by 0 bases and J by 7 bases, with 6 bases between. The germline CDR1 and CDR2 sequences are MNHEY and SVGAGI.

This chain connects TRBV19 to TRBJ2-6, with D possibly TRBD1 on 5 matching bases. CDR1 is LNHDA and CDR2 is SQIVND in the germline V gene (reference sequence). The CDR3 has 14 amino acids. With 6 bases removed from V and 2 bases from J, the gap between germline ends came to 8 bases. CDR3 coding DNA: TGTGCCAGTAGACCAGGGCCTGGGGCCAACGTCCTGACTTTC. This sequence encodes CASRPGPGANVLTF.

This chain joins TRBV28 and TRBJ1-3; a weak D match, TRBD1 (5 bases). V was clipped by 6 bases and J by 0 bases, with 15 bases between them. The CDR3 consists of 16 residues. Germline CDR1 MDHEN, CDR2 SYDVKM. The CDR3 sequence is CASRPIYRSSGNTIYF. The CDR3 DNA follows: TGTGCCAGCAGACCCATTTACAGGAGCTCTGGAAACACCATATATTTT.

The chain uses TRBV14 and TRBJ1-1; D is ambiguous. The CDR3 spans 11 residues. Trimming took off 1 base at V and 8 bases at J, with 5 bases between the two ends. Germline lookup yields CDR1 SGHDN and CDR2 FVKESK. Here the CDR3 reads CASSQAGEAFF. The CDR3 DNA follows: TGTGCCAGCAGCCAAGCGGGAGAAGCTTTCTTT.

The chain uses TRBV18 and TRBJ1-5; D call uncertain. The CDR3 contains 15 residues. Germline V lookup: CDR1 KGHSH, CDR2 LQKENI. The V end was cut by 3 bases, the J end by 2 bases, with 11 bases between. CDR3 bases: TGTGCCAGCTCACCGACAACCATGGGCAATCAGCCCCAGCATTTT. This encodes CASSPTTMGNQPQHF. Variable domain in full (rest from reference TRBV18 and TRBJ1-5): NAGVMQNPRHLVRRRGQEARLRCSPMKGHSHVYWYRQLPEEGLKFMVYLQKENIIDESGMPKERFSAEFPKEGPSILRIQQVVRGDSAAYFCASSPTTMGNQPQHFGDGTRLSIL.

This clone was recorded only once. The chain uses TRBV7-9 and TRBJ1-3; 9 positions match TRBD1. CDR3 length: 16 residues. Trimming removed 3 bases from V and 0 bases from J; junction bases left unmatched: 3. The germline V gene encodes CDR1 SEHNR and CDR2 FQNEAQ (reference sequence). This CDR3 is CASSLDRGSSGNTIYF. CDR3 nucleotides: TGTGCCAGCAGCTTGGACAGGGGTAGCTCTGGAAACACCATATATTTT.